A single sample is the source of the 27 T cell receptor beta chains below, sequenced in a study of T cell responses to AZD1222 COVID-19 vaccine. Produced via immunoSEQ multiplex PCR; TCRdb's table is partial and in-frame only. In the table there are approximately 150,000 clones, approximately 85% of which are singletons. The sample here was peripheral blood, taken 28 days after the second dose of the MenACWY control vaccine. The source of these receptors is an adult who received the MenACWY meningococcal vaccine as a control.

The rearrangement links TRBV19 to TRBJ1-5; D unresolved. CDR1 and CDR2 (germline): LNHDA, SQIVND (reference sequence). This CDR3 contains 15 residues. Deletions cut 3 bases from V and 4 bases from J, with 13 bases between. DNA for the CDR3: TGTGCCAGTAGTATTGGAGTAGGAGGGAATCAGCCCCAGCATTTT. Its translation: CASSIGVGGNQPQHF.

V and J are TRBV6-5 and TRBJ1-2; 7 positions match TRBD1. The CDR3 length is 13 residues. The germline V gene has CDR1 MNHEY and CDR2 SVGAGI. Trimming removed 2 bases from V and 6 bases from J; junction bases left unmatched: 3. The CDR3: CASSYRGQDGYTF. In DNA, the CDR3 is TGTGCCAGCAGTTACAGGGGGCAGGATGGCTACACCTTC.

To note about this clone: The same CDR3 also results from other DNA sequences found in this sample. CDR3 DNA sequence: TGTGCCAGCAGTCCGATCGACAGCTACGAGCAGTACTTC. This encodes CASSPIDSYEQYF. The chain joins TRBV28 to TRBJ2-7; D might be TRBD1 (5 bases). The CDR3 consists of 13 residues. With 5 bases removed from V and 3 bases from J, the gap between germline ends came to 11 bases. CDR1 is MDHEN and CDR2 is SYDVKM in the germline V gene.

The rearrangement joins TRBV15 to TRBJ1-2, with D possibly being TRBD1 (5 bases). CDR1 LNHNV and CDR2 YYDKDF come from the germline V gene (reference sequence). Between the trimmed V and J ends, which lost 8 bases and 0 bases, there was a span of 19 bases. This CDR3 has 16 amino acids. CDR3 nucleotides: TGTGCCACCGGCCTTTGGGGACGGACCTCTAACTATGGCTACACCTTC. Its translation: CATGLWGRTSNYGYTF.

The chain couples TRBV4-3 to TRBJ2-1, with TRBD2 identical over 12 bases. The V gene end was trimmed by 0 bases and the J gene end by 5 bases; junction bases not matched to a gene: 5. The CDR3 loop spans 17 amino acids. Looked up from germline, CDR1 is LGHNA and CDR2 is YSLEER. CDR3: CASSQDLLAGGDNEQFF. CDR3 in DNA: TGCGCCAGCAGCCAAGATTTACTAGCGGGAGGAGACAATGAGCAGTTCTTC.

The chain joins TRBV5-4 to TRBJ1-2, with D maybe TRBD1 (5 bases). The V and J ends lost 0 bases and 7 bases respectively, with 19 bases between them. Germline CDR1 is SGHNT and CDR2 is YYREEE (reference sequence). The CDR3 has 16 residues. The CDR3 loop is CASSLVGAGKEAGYTF. CDR3 in DNA: TGTGCCAGCAGCTTGGTAGGAGCAGGGAAGGAGGCTGGCTACACCTTC.

The CDR3 DNA is TGTGCCAGCAGCTGGACATTCCTTCAGCCCCAGCATTTT. This translates into CASSWTFLQPQHF. This rearrangement joins TRBV5-8 to TRBJ1-5, with a weak D call TRBD1 (5 bases). Germline V gives CDR1 SGHTS, CDR2 YDEGEE. V lost 3 bases and J 6 bases, leaving 10 bases between the germline ends. The CDR3 has 13 amino acids.

The chain has TRBV7-2 and TRBJ2-4, with 7 bases matching TRBD2. The length of the CDR3 is 15 residues. Germline loops: CDR1 SGHTA, CDR2 FQGNSA. V dropped 5 bases and J dropped 0; count of bases not matched to a gene: 4. The DNA of the CDR3 is TGTGCCAGCAGCCTCAGGGAGGGAGCCAAAAACATTCAGTACTTC. Protein: CASSLREGAKNIQYF.

This chain links TRBV6-5 with TRBJ2-1; TRBD1 matches 7 bases. The germline V gene encodes CDR1 MNHEY and CDR2 SVGAGI. Trimming removed 7 bases from V and 7 bases from J; junction bases left unmatched: 4. This CDR3 contains 12 residues. The CDR3: CASNRGNNEQFF. The CDR3 nucleotides are TGTGCCAGCAACAGGGGAAATAATGAGCAGTTCTTC.

In this sample, this clone turned up once. The chain has TRBV6-5 and TRBJ2-1; weak D call: TRBD1 (5 bases). Germline CDR1 is MNHEY and CDR2 is SVGAGI. Trimming removed 0 bases from V and 5 bases from J, with 5 bases in between. CDR3 size: 13 residues. The chain's CDR3 is CASSYSTDNEQFF. The CDR3 DNA is TGTGCCAGCAGTTACTCGACAGACAATGAGCAGTTCTTC.

This clone occurred once. The rearrangement uses TRBV15 and TRBJ2-2; TRBD1 matches at 7 bases. This CDR3 has 15 amino acids. V lost 5 bases and J lost 0; bases outside the gene matches: 3. CDR1 is LNHNV and CDR2 is YYDKDF in the germline V gene (reference sequence). Here the CDR3 reads CATSRTGPNTGELFF. The CDR3 DNA reads TGTGCCACCAGCCGGACAGGACCGAACACCGGGGAGCTGTTTTTT.

The chain carries TRBV19 and TRBJ1-6; 9 bases are a match to TRBD1. Germline V gene lookup returns CDR1 LNHDA and CDR2 SQIVND (reference sequence). This CDR3 has 16 amino acids. The J segment lost 8 bases and the V segment lost 4 bases, leaving 9 bases of the junction unmatched. In DNA form, the CDR3 reads TGTGCCAGTAGTAAAGCAGAGACAGGGGGTTATTCACCCCTCCACTTT. Protein product: CASSKAETGGYSPLHF.

V gene TRBV28 combines with J gene TRBJ2-2; the match to TRBD1 covers 7 bases. V shed 6 bases and J 11 bases; nucleotides not matched to a gene: 6. The germline CDR1 and CDR2 sequences are MDHEN and SYDVKM. The CDR3 is 12 residues long. CDR3 bases: TGTGCCAGCAGCTACGGACAGGTTGAGCTGTTTTTT. Encoded protein: CASSYGQVELFF.

The sample holds one count of this clone. The V call is TRBV3-1 (or the pseudogene TRBV3-2), the J call TRBJ1-1; 8 nucleotides match TRBD1. The germline CDR1 and CDR2 sequences are LGHDT and YNNKEL (reference sequence). The CDR3 runs to 15 residues. J was trimmed by 1 base and V by 3 bases; bases with no gene match: 4. This chain's CDR3 is CASSHPQGANTEAFF. The CDR3 DNA reads as TGTGCCAGCAGCCATCCCCAGGGGGCGAACACTGAAGCTTTCTTT.

The gene calls are TRBV5-1 and TRBJ2-3, with a possible D match to TRBD2 (5 bases). CDR3 length: 14 residues. Germline V gene sequence: CDR1 SGHRS, CDR2 YFSETQ. The V gene lost 7 bases and the J gene lost 5 bases, with 17 bases spanning the gap. The CDR3 sequence is CASAFGERKDTQYF. The CDR3 DNA reads TGCGCCAGCGCCTTTGGGGAGAGAAAAGATACGCAGTATTTT. The full variable domain, in which reference TRBV5-1 and TRBJ2-3 provide the parts outside the CDR3, is KAGVTQTPRYLIKTRGQQVTLSCSPISGHRSVSWYQQTPGQGLQFLFEYFSETQRNKGNFPGRFSGRQFSNSRSEMNVSTLELGDSALYLCASAFGERKDTQYFGPGTRLTVL.

This rearrangement joins TRBV9 to TRBJ1-1; D gene ambiguous. CDR1 is SGDLS, CDR2 YYNGEE, per germline. The CDR3 has 15 amino acids. V gave up 4 bases and J gave up 1 base, with 14 bases separating them. DNA of the CDR3: TGTGCCAGCAGCCCCCCGCTTGGGTGGAACACTGAAGCTTTCTTT. Translation: CASSPPLGWNTEAFF.

This chain joins TRBV6-2 or TRBV6-3 and TRBJ1-1; tentatively, D is TRBD1 (5 bases). Germline V lookup: CDR1 MNHEY, CDR2 SVGEGT. This CDR3 comprises 16 residues. V was cut by 6 bases and J by 6 bases, with 23 bases left in between. CDR3 sequence reads: CASSSGRTVPLSEAFF. As DNA, the CDR3 is TGTGCCAGCAGCTCAGGGAGAACAGTCCCATTATCTGAAGCTTTCTTT.

The chain carries TRBV24-1 and TRBJ2-3, with 7 bases aligning to TRBD1. The V gene end was trimmed by 4 bases and the J gene end by 0 bases; junction bases not matched to a gene: 6. This CDR3 contains 16 residues. CDR1 KGHDR and CDR2 SFDVKD come from the germline V gene. CDR3 sequence: CATSDPGTESTDTQYF. The CDR3 DNA is TGTGCCACCAGTGACCCCGGGACAGAGAGCACAGATACGCAGTATTTT.

A note on this clone: Within the sample, other DNA sequences also encode this same CDR3. V is TRBV30 and J is TRBJ1-3; D gene uncertain. Germline values: CDR1 GTSNPN, CDR2 SVGIG (reference sequence). Trimming pared 3 bases from V and 0 bases from J, leaving 6 bases between. The length of the CDR3 is 13 residues. CDR3 region: CAWRTGSGNTIYF. Here the CDR3 DNA reads TGTGCCTGGAGGACGGGCTCTGGAAACACCATATATTTT. Full variable domain (rest looked up from reference TRBV30 and TRBJ1-3): SQTIHQWPATLVQPVGSPLSLECTVEGTSNPNLYWYRQAAGRGLQLLFYSVGIGQISSEVPQNLSASRPQDRQFILSSKKLLLSDSGFYLCAWRTGSGNTIYFGEGSWLTVV.

The chain joins TRBV7-9 to TRBJ2-7, with D hard to call. The germline CDR1 and CDR2 sequences are SEHNR and FQNEAQ (reference sequence). The CDR3 is made up of 14 amino acids. V dropped 4 bases and J dropped 5 bases, with 15 bases sitting between them. CDR3 nucleotides: TGTGCCAGCAGCTGGTCCGTGGGGTCTGACGAGCAGTACTTC. The encoded protein is CASSWSVGSDEQYF.

This chain uses TRBV2 with TRBJ2-5; TRBD1 agrees at 7 bases. CDR1 SNHLY and CDR2 FYNNEI come from the germline V gene. The V and J ends lost 7 bases and 1 base, in that order; junction bases with no gene match: 3. CDR3 length: 13 amino acids. CDR3 bases: TGTGCCAGCATCGGACAGGTCCAAGAGACCCAGTACTTC. It specifies CASIGQVQETQYF.

This rearrangement joins TRBV5-1 to TRBJ2-3; 10 nucleotides align to TRBD2. CDR1 and CDR2 from the germline V gene are SGHRS and YFSETQ. The CDR3 extends over 16 amino acids. V was pared by 3 bases and J by 0 bases, with 4 bases of the junction left unmatched. The CDR3 sequence is CASSSTLAGSTDTQYF. DNA for the CDR3: TGCGCCAGCAGCTCCACACTAGCGGGGAGCACAGATACGCAGTATTTT.

V gene TRBV2 combines with J gene TRBJ2-7; D is undetermined. V lost 6 bases, J lost 2 bases, and 11 bases lay in between. Per the germline V gene, CDR1 is SNHLY and CDR2 is FYNNEI. The CDR3 extends over 13 amino acids. CDR3 coding DNA: TGTGCCAGCAGCCGGACCAATACCTACGAGCAGTACTTC. It translates to CASSRTNTYEQYF.

For the CDR3, the DNA is TGTGCCAGCAGCGCTATCGAGGGTAGGACTGAAGCTTTCTTT. Protein product: CASSAIEGRTEAFF. V is TRBV7-9 and J is TRBJ1-1; D is unclear. Trimming stripped 5 bases from V and 5 bases from J, with 15 bases between. Germline V gene sequence: CDR1 SEHNR, CDR2 FQNEAQ (reference sequence). The CDR3 has 14 residues.

The gene calls are TRBV18 and TRBJ2-2, with TRBD1 matching over 7 bases. The germline gives CDR1 KGHSH, CDR2 LQKENI. Germline trimming cut 3 bases from V and 0 bases from J; bases unmatched to any gene: 1. The CDR3 sequence is 15 residues long. The CDR3 is CASSPTGPNTGELFF. CDR3 DNA: TGTGCCAGCTCACCGACAGGGCCGAACACCGGGGAGCTGTTTTTT.

This chain connects TRBV7-9 to TRBJ2-6, with D possibly matching TRBD1 (5 bases). Germline assignment: CDR1 SEHNR and CDR2 FQNEAQ (reference sequence). The CDR3 extends over 17 amino acids. V lost 0 bases and J 1 base, leaving 10 bases between the germline ends. The CDR3 DNA reads as TGTGCCAGCAGCTTAGCGCTTCAGGGTTCTGGGGCCAACGTCCTGACTTTC. It specifies CASSLALQGSGANVLTF.

The rearrangement uses TRBV9 and TRBJ1-6, with D possibly being TRBD1 (6 bases). This CDR3 contains 14 residues. Trimming pared 3 bases from V and 8 bases from J, leaving 12 bases between. Germline CDR1 is SGDLS and CDR2 is YYNGEE. The CDR3 here is CASSGGGSHSPLHF. The CDR3 region has the DNA TGTGCCAGCAGCGGCGGGGGCAGTCATTCACCCCTCCACTTT.